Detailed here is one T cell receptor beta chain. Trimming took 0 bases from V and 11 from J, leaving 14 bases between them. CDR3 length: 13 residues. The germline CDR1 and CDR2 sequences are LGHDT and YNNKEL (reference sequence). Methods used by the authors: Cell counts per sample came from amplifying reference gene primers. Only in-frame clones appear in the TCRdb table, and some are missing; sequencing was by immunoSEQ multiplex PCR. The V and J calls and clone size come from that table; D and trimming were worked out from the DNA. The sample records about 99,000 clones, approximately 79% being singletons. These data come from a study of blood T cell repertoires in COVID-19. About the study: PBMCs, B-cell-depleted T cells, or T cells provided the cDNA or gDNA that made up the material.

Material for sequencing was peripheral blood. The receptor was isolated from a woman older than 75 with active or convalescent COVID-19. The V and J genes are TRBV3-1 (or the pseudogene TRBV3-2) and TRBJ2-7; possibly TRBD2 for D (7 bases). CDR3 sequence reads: CASSQDLRGGEYF. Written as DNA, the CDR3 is TGTGCCAGCAGCCAAGATCTCAGGGGAGGGGAGTACTTC.